This T cell receptor (beta chain) was retrieved from a study of CD8 T cells in ankylosing spondylitis. The CDR3 spans 18 residues. Between the trimmed V and J ends, which lost 6 bases and 0 bases, there was a span of 23 bases. The germline gives CDR1 MDHEN, CDR2 SYDVKM. This clonotype was recorded at least ten times. The antigen is not known. Quantitative barcoded 5'-RACE was used to prepare TCR beta libraries. One entry per CDR3 protein, called by TCRdb with MiXCR from the 5' RACE reads. Of about 510,000 distinct CDR3 sequences listed, 5.3% were seen once; the top ten hold approximately 4%. Whole-study findings and limits: In the blood and synovial fluid of reactive arthritis, some motif variants had been previously reported. It appeared that ankylosing spondylitis blood was characterized by a TCR beta motif of several highly homologous variants. According to the report, clones linked to the disease were significantly enriched in matched synovial fluid samples taken from ankylosing spondylitis patients.

This sequence joins TRBV28 and TRBJ1-2; D unresolved. This receptor was identified in a male donor with ankylosing spondylitis. The specimen was blood, either unsorted or a sorted T cell fraction (not recorded which). The CDR3 DNA is TGTGCCAGCAGCCCTGCTAGGTGGGCCTTAAACACTAACTATGGCTACACCTTC. Translating gives CASSPARWALNTNYGYTF.